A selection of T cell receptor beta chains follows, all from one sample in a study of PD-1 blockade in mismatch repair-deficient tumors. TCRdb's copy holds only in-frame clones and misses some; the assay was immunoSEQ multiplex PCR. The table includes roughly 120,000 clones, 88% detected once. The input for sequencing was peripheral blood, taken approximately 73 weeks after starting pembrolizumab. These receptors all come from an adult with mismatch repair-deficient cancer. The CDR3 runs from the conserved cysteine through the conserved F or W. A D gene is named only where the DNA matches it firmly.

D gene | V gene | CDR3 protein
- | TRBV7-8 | CASSFNGPYEQYF
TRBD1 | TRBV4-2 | CASSQRGHSNQPQHF
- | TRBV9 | CASSVDGRGYEQYF
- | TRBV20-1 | CSARPYNEQFF
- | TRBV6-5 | CASSYSSSDRYEQYF
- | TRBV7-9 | CASSSAGADYGYTF
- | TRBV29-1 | CSAYPGPVFYEQYF
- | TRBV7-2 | CASSRSPGFEKLFF
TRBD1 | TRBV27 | CASSLQGAWTEAFF
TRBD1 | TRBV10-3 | CAISEGTGLSGANVLTF
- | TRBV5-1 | CASSLAGATGYTF
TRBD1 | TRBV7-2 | CASSLALLGTGGGNEQFF
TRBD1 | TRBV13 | CASSASGTGGYGYTF
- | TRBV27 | CASSLLRMGLTYEQYF
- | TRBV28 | CASSLALPAGKGELFF
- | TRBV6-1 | CASSPRPDSSYEQYF
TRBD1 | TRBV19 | CASPPQGDANEQYF
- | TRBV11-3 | CASSLRQVDTQYF
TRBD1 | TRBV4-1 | CASSQAQGAQGYTF
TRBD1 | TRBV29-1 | CSVEGFKGQGAYEQYF
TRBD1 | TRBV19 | CASSTGQGISKNIQYF
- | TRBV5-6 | CASSGTPSSYEQYF
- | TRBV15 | CATSTTKPTRVANEKLFF
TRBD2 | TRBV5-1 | CASSSGLAGQYF
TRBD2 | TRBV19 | CASSSGGEQYF
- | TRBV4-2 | CASRQSETQYF
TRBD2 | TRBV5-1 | CASSPTSGRRGEQFF